The sequence of this TCR beta chain was determined in a study of cytotoxic CD8 clonotypes in ibrutinib-treated CLL. About the research overall: Responses comprised 24 partial and 2 complete; at median around 70 months, about 14 remained remitted and about twelve progressed. Averaging across samples gave roughly 250,000 productive templates and tens of thousands of productive rearrangements.

Measured with immunoSEQ multiplex PCR; TCRdb has only the in-frame clones, and not every one. The sample comprises 140,000 to 150,000 clones, 75% to 80% of which are singletons, and just over 5% rests with the top ten. General observations from the study: Circulating CD8+ T-cell counts were tracked by baseline clonality, which exceeded that of age-matched healthy donors.

The CDR3 is made up of 17 amino acids. With 1 base removed from V and 0 bases from J, the gap between germline ends came to 13 bases. Germline assignment: CDR1 LGHNT and CDR2 FRNRAP. This clone has more than one count but fewer than ten. The antigen remains unidentified. This chain joins TRBV12-5 and TRBJ1-3; D is undetermined. The TCR comes from a human donor with chronic lymphocytic leukemia. Sequenced here: PBMCs, sampled after 24 months of ibrutinib treatment. The chain's CDR3 is CASGLALPGPSGNTIYF. In DNA form, the CDR3 reads TGTGCTAGTGGTTTGGCCCTCCCCGGGCCCTCTGGAAACACCATATATTTT.